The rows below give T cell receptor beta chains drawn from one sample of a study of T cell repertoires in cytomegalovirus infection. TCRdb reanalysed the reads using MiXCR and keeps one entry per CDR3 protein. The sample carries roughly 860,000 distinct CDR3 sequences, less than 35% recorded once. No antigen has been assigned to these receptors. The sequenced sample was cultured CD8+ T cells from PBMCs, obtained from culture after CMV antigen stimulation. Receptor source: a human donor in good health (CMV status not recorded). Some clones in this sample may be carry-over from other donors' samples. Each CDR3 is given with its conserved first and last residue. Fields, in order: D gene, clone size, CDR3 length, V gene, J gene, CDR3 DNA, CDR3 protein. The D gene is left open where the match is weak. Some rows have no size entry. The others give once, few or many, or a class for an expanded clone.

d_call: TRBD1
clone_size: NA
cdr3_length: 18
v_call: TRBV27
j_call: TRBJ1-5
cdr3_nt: TGTGCCAGCAGTCCACTGCGGACAGGGGGCGCGGGGAATCAGCCCCAGCATTTT
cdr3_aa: CASSPLRTGGAGNQPQHF

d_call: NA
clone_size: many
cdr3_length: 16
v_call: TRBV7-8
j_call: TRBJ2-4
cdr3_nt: TGTGCCAGCAGCACGGCTAAAGGGCTGACCAAAAACATTCAGTACTTC
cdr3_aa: CASSTAKGLTKNIQYF

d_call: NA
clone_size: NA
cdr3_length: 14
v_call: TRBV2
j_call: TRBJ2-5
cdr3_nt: TGTGCCAGCACCAAAAGGGTATCCCAAGAGACCCAGTACTTC
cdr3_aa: CASTKRVSQETQYF

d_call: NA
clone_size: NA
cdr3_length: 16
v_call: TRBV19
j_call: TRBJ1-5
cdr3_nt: TGTGCCAGTAGTATGGTAGGAGGGGACGGGAATCAGCCCCAGCATTTT
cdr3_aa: CASSMVGGDGNQPQHF

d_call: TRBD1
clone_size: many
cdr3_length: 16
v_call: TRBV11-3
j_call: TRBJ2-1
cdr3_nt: TGTGCCAGCAGCAAAACTGGACAGGGCTCCTACAATGAGCAGTTCTTC
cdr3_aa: CASSKTGQGSYNEQFF

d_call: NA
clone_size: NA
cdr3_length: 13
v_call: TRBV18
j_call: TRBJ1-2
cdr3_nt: TGTGCCAGCTCAGGGCCGCCTAACTATGGCTACACCTTC
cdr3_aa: CASSGPPNYGYTF

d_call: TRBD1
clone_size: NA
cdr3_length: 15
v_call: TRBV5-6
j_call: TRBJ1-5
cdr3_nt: TGTGCCAGCAGCCAAGGGACAGGGATTCGACAGCCCCAGCATTTT
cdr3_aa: CASSQGTGIRQPQHF

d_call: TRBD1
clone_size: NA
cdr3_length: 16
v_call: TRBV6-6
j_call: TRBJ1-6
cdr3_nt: TGTGCCAGCAAAGGGCGACAGGGGGCTTGGAATCCACCCCTCCACTTT
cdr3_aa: CASKGRQGAWNPPLHF

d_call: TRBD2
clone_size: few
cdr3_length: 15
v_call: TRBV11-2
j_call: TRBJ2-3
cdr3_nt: TGTGCCAGCGGAAAGACTAGCGGACACACAGATACGCAGTATTTT
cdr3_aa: CASGKTSGHTDTQYF

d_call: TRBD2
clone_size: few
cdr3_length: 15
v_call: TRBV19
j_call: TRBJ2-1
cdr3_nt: TGTGCCAGTAGTATTATAGCGGGGGTCTACAATGAGCAGTTCTTC
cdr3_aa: CASSIIAGVYNEQFF

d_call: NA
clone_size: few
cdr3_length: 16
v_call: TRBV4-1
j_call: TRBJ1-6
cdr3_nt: TGCGCCAGCAGCCAATCCGCGGGGGTTCGGAATTCACCCCTCCACTTT
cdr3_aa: CASSQSAGVRNSPLHF

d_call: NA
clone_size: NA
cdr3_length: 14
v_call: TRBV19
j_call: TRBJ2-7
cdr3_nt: TGTGCCAGTAAAAGAAGCAGTTCCACCTACGAGCAGTACTTC
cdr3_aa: CASKRSSSTYEQYF

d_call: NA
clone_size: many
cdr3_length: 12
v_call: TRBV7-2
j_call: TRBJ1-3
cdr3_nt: TGTGCCAGCAGCAGAGGGACCGACACCATATATTTT
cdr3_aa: CASSRGTDTIYF

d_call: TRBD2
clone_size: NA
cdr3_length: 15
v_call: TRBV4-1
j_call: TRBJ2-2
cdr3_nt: TGCGCCAGCAGTCGTAGCGGGGTGGACACCGGGGAGCTGTTTTTT
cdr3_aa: CASSRSGVDTGELFF

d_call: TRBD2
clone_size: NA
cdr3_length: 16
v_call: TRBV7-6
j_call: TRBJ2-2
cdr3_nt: TGTGCCAGCAGCTTAACCGCGGGGGGTAACACCGGGGTGCTGTTTTTT
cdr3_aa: CASSLTAGGNTGVLFF

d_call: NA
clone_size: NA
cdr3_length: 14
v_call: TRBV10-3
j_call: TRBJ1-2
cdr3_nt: TGTGCCACCAGTAGCCAGGGGCGCAACTATGGCTACACCTTC
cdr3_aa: CATSSQGRNYGYTF

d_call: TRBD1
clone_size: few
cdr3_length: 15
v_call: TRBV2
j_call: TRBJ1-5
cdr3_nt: TGTGCCAGCAGTGACAGGGGGTTTGTGGATCAGCCCCAGCATTTT
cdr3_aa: CASSDRGFVDQPQHF

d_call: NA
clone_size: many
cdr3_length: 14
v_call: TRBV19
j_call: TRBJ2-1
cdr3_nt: TGTGCCAGTAGTCTAGGGGTGAGCCACAATGAGCAGTTCTTC
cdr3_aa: CASSLGVSHNEQFF

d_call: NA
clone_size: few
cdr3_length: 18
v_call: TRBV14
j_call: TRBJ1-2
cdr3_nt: TGTGCCAGCAGCCAAGTCTGGTGGGGGGCCGCTGGGGGCTATGGCTACACCTTC
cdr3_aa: CASSQVWWGAAGGYGYTF

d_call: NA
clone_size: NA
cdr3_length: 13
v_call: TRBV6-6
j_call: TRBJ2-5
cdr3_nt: TGTACCAGCTCGCGGGGGCTCCAAGAGACCCAGTACTTC
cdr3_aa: CTSSRGLQETQYF

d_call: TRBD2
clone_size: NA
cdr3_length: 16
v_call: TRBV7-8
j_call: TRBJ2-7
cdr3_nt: TGTGCCAGCACCTCCGTCGGGCGGGGGACCTCCTACGAGCAGTACTTC
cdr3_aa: CASTSVGRGTSYEQYF

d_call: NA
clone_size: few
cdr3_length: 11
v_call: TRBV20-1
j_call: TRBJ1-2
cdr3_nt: TGCAGTGCTAGAGATAAGGCGGGCTACACCTTC
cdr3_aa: CSARDKAGYTF

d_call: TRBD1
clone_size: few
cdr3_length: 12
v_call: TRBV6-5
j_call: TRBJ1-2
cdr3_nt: TGTGCCATCTACGGACAGGCGTATGGCTACACCTTC
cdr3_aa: CAIYGQAYGYTF

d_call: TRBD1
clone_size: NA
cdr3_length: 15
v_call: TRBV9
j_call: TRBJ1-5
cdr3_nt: TGTGTCAGCAGCCAAACCGGGGACAGCCATCAGCCCCAGCATTTT
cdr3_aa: CVSSQTGDSHQPQHF

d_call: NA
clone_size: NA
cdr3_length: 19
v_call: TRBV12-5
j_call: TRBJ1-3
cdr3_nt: TGTGCTTCCCCACCCGTGGCCAGGGGCGTCGACTTGGCTGGAAACACCATATATTTT
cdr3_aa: CASPPVARGVDLAGNTIYF

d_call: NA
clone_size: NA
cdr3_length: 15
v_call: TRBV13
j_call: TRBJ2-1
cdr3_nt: TGTGCCAGCAGCTTAGGAGGGCACCCTTACAATGAGCAGTTCTTC
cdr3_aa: CASSLGGHPYNEQFF

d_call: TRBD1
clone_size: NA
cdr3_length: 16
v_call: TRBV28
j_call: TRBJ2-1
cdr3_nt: TGTGCCAGCAGCCCCCTGCGGACAGGGACCTACAATGAGCAGTTCTTC
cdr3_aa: CASSPLRTGTYNEQFF

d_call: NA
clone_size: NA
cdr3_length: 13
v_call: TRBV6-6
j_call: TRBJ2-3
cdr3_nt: TGTGCCAGCAGTTATCCTTACACAGATACGCAGTATTTT
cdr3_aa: CASSYPYTDTQYF

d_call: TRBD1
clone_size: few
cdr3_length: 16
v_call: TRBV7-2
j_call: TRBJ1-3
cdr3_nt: TGTGCCAGCAGCTTGGGACAGATCTTCTCTGGAAACACCATATATTTT
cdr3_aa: CASSLGQIFSGNTIYF

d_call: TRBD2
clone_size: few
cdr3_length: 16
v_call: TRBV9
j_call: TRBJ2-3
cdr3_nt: TGTGCCAGCAGCGTAGAAGGCGGGAGCCTCTTCGATACGCAGTATTTT
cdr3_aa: CASSVEGGSLFDTQYF

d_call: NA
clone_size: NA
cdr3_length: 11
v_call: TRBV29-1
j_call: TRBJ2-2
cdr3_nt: TGCAGCGTTGAAGTCACCGGGGAGCTGTTTTTT
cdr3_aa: CSVEVTGELFF

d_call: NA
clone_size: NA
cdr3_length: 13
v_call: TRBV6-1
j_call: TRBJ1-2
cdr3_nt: TGTGCCAGCAGTGAAGTGGGGAACTATGGCTACACCTTC
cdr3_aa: CASSEVGNYGYTF

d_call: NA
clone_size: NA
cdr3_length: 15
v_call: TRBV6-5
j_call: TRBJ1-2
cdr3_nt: TGTGCCAGCAGTTACTCGTGGCAGGGTGACTATGGCTACACCTTC
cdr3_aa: CASSYSWQGDYGYTF

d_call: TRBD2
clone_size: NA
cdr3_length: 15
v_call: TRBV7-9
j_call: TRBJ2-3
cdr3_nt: TGTGCCAGCAGCTTAGGCGGGGGGAATTTCTATACGCAGTATTTT
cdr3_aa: CASSLGGGNFYTQYF

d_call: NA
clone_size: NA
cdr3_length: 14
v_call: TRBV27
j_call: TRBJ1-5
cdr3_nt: TGTGCCAGCAGGTCAGGTCTAGGCAATCAGCCCCAGCATTTT
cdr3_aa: CASRSGLGNQPQHF

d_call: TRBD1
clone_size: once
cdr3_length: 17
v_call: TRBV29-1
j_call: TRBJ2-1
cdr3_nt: TGCAGCGTTGAAGGGTTTGCGGCGACAGGGGAGCGCAATGAGCAGTTCTTC
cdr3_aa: CSVEGFAATGERNEQFF

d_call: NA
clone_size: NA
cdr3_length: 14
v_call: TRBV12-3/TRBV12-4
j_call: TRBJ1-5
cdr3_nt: TGTGCCAGCAGTTTACAGGGGAAAGGTCAGCCCCAGCATTTT
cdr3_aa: CASSLQGKGQPQHF

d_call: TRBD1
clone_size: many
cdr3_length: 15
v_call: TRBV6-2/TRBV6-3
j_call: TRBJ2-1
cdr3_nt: TGTGCCAGCAGTTACCTCGGACAGGGGGACAATGAGCAGTTCTTC
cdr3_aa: CASSYLGQGDNEQFF

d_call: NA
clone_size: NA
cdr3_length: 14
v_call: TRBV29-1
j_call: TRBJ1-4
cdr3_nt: TGCAGCGTTGAAGACGTTGGGCATCCATTTGAACTGTTTTTT
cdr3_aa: CSVEDVGHPFELFF

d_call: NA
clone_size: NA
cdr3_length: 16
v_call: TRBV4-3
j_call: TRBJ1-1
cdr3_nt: TGCGCCAGCAGCCAAGGGGGAGTACTGATGAGCACTGAAGCTTTCTTT
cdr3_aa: CASSQGGVLMSTEAFF

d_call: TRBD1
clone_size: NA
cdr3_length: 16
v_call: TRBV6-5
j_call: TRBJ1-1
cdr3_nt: TGTGCCAACAGTTACCCGGGACAGGGTGCGAACACTGAAGCTTTCTTT
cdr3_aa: CANSYPGQGANTEAFF

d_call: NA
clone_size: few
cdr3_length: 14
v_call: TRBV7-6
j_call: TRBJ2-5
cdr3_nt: TGTGCCAGCAGCCCCGCCCTGAGGGAAGAGACCCAGTACTTC
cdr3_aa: CASSPALREETQYF

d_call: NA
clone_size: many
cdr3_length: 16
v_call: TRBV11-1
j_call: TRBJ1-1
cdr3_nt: TGTGCCAGCAGCTTAGAGAAAAACAAAAGGGGGACTGAAGCTTTCTTT
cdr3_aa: CASSLEKNKRGTEAFF

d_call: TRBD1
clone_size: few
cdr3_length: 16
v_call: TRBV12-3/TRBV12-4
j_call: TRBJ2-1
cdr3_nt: TGTGCCAGCAGTTTACAACTGACAGGGGCCTACAATGAGCAGTTCTTC
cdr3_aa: CASSLQLTGAYNEQFF

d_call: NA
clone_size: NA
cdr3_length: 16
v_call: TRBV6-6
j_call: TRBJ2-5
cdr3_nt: TGTGCCAGCAGTGTTAGGGGGGGGGGGGTCCAAGAGACCCAGTACTTC
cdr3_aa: CASSVRGGGVQETQYF

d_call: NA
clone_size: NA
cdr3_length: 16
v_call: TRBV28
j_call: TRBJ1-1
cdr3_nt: TGTGCCACCTCCCGTCGGGGGCGCCGGGTGGGCACTGAAGCTTTCTTT
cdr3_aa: CATSRRGRRVGTEAFF

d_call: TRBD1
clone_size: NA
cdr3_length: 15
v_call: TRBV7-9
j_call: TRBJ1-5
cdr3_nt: TGTGCCAGCAGCGACGGGACAGCAAACAATCAGCCCCAGCATTTT
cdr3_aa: CASSDGTANNQPQHF

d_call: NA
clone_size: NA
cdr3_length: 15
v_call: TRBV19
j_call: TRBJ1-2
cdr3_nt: TGTGCCAGTAGTATTCAGTCCGGGTCTGCCTATGGCTACACCTTC
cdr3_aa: CASSIQSGSAYGYTF

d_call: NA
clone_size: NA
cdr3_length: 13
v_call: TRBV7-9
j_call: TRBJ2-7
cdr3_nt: TGTGCCAGCAGTCCAGGGAAGAGGGACGAGCAGTACTTC
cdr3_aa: CASSPGKRDEQYF

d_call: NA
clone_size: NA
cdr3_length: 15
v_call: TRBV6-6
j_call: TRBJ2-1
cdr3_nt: TGTGCCAGCAGTTACTCGGGTAGGGACCCCCCCGAGCAGTTCTTC
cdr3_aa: CASSYSGRDPPEQFF

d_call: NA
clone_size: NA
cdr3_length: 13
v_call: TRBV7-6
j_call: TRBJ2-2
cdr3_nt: TGTGCCAGCAGCGCCCCTACGACCGGGGAGCTGTTTTTT
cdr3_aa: CASSAPTTGELFF

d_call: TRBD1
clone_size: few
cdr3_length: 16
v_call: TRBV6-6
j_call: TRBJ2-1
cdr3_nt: TGTGCCAGCGATTTTGGGGGGACAGGGGTCTACAATGAGCAGTTCTTC
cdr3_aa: CASDFGGTGVYNEQFF